The rows below give T cell receptor beta chains drawn from one sample of a study of CD8+ T cells in alopecia areata. The data were produced by immunoSEQ multiplex PCR, yet TCRdb's version contains in-frame clones alone and is incomplete. The repertoire includes about 100,000 clones, 58% of them detected once, and 20% to 30% sits in the top ten. The material sequenced was NKG2D-low CD8+ T cells sorted from blood. All receptors derive from a human donor with alopecia areata. Each CDR3 is given with its conserved first and last residue. Each record gives: J gene, clone size, CDR3 length, D gene, V gene, CDR3 protein, CDR3 DNA. A D gene is named only where the DNA matches it firmly. The size of a clone is reported for some rows only, either as once, few or many, or as a class for expanded clones.

j_call: TRBJ2-3; clone_size: many; cdr3_length: 11; d_call: -; v_call: TRBV7-9; cdr3_aa: CASSPTDTQYF; cdr3_nt: TGTGCCAGCAGCCCCACAGATACGCAGTATTTT
j_call: TRBJ2-7; clone_size: -; cdr3_length: 15; d_call: TRBD1; v_call: TRBV13; cdr3_aa: CASSFGQGEGYEQYF; cdr3_nt: TGTGCCAGCAGCTTTGGACAGGGCGAGGGCTACGAGCAGTACTTC
j_call: TRBJ2-4; clone_size: -; cdr3_length: 14; d_call: TRBD2; v_call: TRBV13; cdr3_aa: CASSREAGKNIQYF; cdr3_nt: TGTGCCAGCAGCCGGGAAGCGGGAAAAAACATTCAGTACTTC
j_call: TRBJ2-3; clone_size: -; cdr3_length: 13; d_call: -; v_call: TRBV27; cdr3_aa: CASTTGIRDTQYF; cdr3_nt: TGTGCCAGCACAACGGGAATTCGCGATACGCAGTATTTT
j_call: TRBJ2-1; clone_size: few; cdr3_length: 15; d_call: TRBD1; v_call: TRBV7-9; cdr3_aa: CASSPPGGSYNEQFF; cdr3_nt: TGTGCCAGCAGCCCTCCAGGGGGTAGCTACAATGAGCAGTTCTTC
j_call: TRBJ2-6; clone_size: -; cdr3_length: 15; d_call: -; v_call: TRBV7-3; cdr3_aa: CASSLGGGGANVLTF; cdr3_nt: TGTGCCAGCAGCTTAGGGGGAGGTGGGGCCAACGTCCTGACTTTC
j_call: TRBJ2-7; clone_size: -; cdr3_length: 14; d_call: -; v_call: TRBV2; cdr3_aa: CASSENSGGSEQYF; cdr3_nt: TGTGCCAGCAGTGAAAACTCTGGAGGGTCCGAGCAGTACTTC
j_call: TRBJ2-1; clone_size: few; cdr3_length: 16; d_call: TRBD2; v_call: TRBV29-1; cdr3_aa: CSVEDLAGGQGNEQFF; cdr3_nt: TGCAGCGTTGAAGATCTAGCGGGAGGGCAAGGCAATGAGCAGTTCTTC
j_call: TRBJ1-1; clone_size: -; cdr3_length: 16; d_call: -; v_call: TRBV6-5; cdr3_aa: CASSYGRGRSNTEAFF; cdr3_nt: TGTGCCAGCAGTTACGGGCGGGGACGATCGAATACTGAAGCTTTCTTT
j_call: TRBJ1-1; clone_size: few; cdr3_length: 13; d_call: TRBD1; v_call: TRBV7-9; cdr3_aa: CASSWDRKVEAFF; cdr3_nt: TGTGCCAGCAGCTGGGACAGAAAGGTTGAAGCTTTCTTT
j_call: TRBJ2-5; clone_size: -; cdr3_length: 15; d_call: -; v_call: TRBV11-2; cdr3_aa: CASSLDPRSQETQYF; cdr3_nt: TGTGCCAGCAGCTTAGATCCCAGGAGTCAAGAGACCCAGTACTTC
j_call: TRBJ2-7; clone_size: -; cdr3_length: 15; d_call: TRBD2; v_call: TRBV27; cdr3_aa: CASRLGTSGLYEQYF; cdr3_nt: TGTGCCAGCAGACTCGGGACTAGCGGTCTGTACGAGCAGTACTTC
j_call: TRBJ1-1; clone_size: -; cdr3_length: 14; d_call: -; v_call: TRBV10-3; cdr3_aa: CAISDDRGNTEAFF; cdr3_nt: TGTGCCATCAGTGATGACAGAGGGAACACTGAAGCTTTCTTT
j_call: TRBJ1-1; clone_size: few; cdr3_length: 16; d_call: -; v_call: TRBV13; cdr3_aa: CASSASLGLSGTEAFF; cdr3_nt: TGTGCCAGCAGCGCAAGCCTGGGACTCTCGGGAACTGAAGCTTTCTTT